There are a few counts of the clone carrying this T cell receptor beta chain. Some clones are missing from TCRdb's copy, which holds only in-frame ones; the method was immunoSEQ multiplex PCR. The table has under 9,500 clones, approximately 86% seen once. The sample belongs to a study of blood T cell repertoires in COVID-19. The source is a human donor in a cohort sampled during active COVID-19. Sequenced: peripheral blood.

The DNA of the CDR3 is TGCGCCAGCAGCCAAGGGGACAGGGGTTCTGGGGCCAACGTCCTGACTTTC. Translating gives CASSQGDRGSGANVLTF. This chain uses TRBV4-3 with TRBJ2-6; 10 bases line up with TRBD1. V was clipped by 1 base and J by 1 base; unmatched bases: 1. CDR1 and CDR2 from the germline V gene are LGHNA and YSLEER. This CDR3 is 17 amino acids long.